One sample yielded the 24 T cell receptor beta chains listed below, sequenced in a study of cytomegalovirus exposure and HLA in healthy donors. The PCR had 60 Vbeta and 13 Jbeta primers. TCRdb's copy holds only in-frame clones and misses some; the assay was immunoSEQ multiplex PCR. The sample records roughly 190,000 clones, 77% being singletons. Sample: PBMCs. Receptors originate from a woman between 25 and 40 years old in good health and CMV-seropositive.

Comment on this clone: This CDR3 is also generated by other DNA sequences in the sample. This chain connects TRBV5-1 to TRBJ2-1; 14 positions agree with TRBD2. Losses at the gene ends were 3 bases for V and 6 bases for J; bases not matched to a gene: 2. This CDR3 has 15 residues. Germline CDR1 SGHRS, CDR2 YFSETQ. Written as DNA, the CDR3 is TGCGCCAGCAGCTCCGGGACTAGCGGGGGCAATGAGCAGTTCTTC. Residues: CASSSGTSGGNEQFF.

For the CDR3, the DNA is TGCGCCAGCAGCTTAGCGGGGGGGCCGGAAGAGACCCAGTACTTC. Translated, it gives CASSLAGGPEETQYF. This chain connects TRBV5-1 to TRBJ2-5; 10 bases fit TRBD2. V shed 2 bases and J 3 bases; nucleotides not matched to a gene: 4. The CDR3 is made up of 15 amino acids. Germline CDR1 and CDR2: SGHRS and YFSETQ. The full variable domain, with the rest looked up from reference TRBV5-1 and TRBJ2-5, is KAGVTQTPRYLIKTRGQQVTLSCSPISGHRSVSWYQQTPGQGLQFLFEYFSETQRNKGNFPGRFSGRQFSNSRSEMNVSTLELGDSALYLCASSLAGGPEETQYFGPGTRLLVL.

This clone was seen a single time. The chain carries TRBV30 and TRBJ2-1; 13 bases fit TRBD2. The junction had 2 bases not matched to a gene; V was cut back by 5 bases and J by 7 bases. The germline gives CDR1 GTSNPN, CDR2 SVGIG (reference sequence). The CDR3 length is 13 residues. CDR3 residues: CAWGTSGVNEQFF. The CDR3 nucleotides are TGTGCCTGGGGGACTAGCGGGGTGAATGAGCAGTTCTTC.

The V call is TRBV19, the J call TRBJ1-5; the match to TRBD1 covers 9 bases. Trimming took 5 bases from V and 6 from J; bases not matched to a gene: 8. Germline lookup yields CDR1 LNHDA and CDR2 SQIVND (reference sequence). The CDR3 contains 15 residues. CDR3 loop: CASSRTGTGSQPQHF. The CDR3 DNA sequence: TGTGCCAGTAGTCGAACCGGGACAGGGAGTCAGCCCCAGCATTTT. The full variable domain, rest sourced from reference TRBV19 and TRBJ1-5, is DGGITQSPKYLFRKEGQNVTLSCEQNLNHDAMYWYRQDPGQGLRLIYYSQIVNDFQKGDIAEGYSVSREKKESFPLTVTSAQKNPTAFYLCASSRTGTGSQPQHFGDGTRLSIL.

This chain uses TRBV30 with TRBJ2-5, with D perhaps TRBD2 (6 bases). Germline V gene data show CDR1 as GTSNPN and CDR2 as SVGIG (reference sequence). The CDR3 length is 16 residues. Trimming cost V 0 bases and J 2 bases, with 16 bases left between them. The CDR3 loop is CAWSVLRGRKQETQYF. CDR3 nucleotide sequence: TGTGCCTGGAGTGTATTGCGAGGGAGGAAGCAAGAGACCCAGTACTTC.

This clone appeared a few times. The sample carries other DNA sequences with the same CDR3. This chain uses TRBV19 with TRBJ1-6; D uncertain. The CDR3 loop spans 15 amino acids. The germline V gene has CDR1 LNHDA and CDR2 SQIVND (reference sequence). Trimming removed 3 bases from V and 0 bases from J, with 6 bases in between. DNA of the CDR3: TGTGCCAGTAGTATCGGGGTCTCCTATAATTCACCCCTCCACTTT. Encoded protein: CASSIGVSYNSPLHF.

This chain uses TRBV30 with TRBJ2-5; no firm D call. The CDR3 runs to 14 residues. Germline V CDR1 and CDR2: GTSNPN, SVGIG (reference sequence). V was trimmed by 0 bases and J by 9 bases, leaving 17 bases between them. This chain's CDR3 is CAWSVTHTSSSQYF. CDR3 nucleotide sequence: TGTGCCTGGAGTGTAACCCACACCTCGTCCTCCCAGTACTTC.

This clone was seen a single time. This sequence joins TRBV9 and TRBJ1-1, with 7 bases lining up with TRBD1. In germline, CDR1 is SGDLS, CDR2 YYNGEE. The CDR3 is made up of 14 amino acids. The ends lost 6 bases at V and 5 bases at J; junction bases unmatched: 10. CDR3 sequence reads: CASTPTGSGTEAFF. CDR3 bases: TGTGCCAGCACCCCGACAGGGTCAGGGACTGAAGCTTTCTTT.

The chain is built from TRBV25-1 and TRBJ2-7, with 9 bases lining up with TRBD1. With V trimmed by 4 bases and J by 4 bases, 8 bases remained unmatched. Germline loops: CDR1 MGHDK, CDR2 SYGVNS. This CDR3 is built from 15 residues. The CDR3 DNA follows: TGTGCCAGCAGTGTCCGACAGGGGGGACGGTACGAGCAGTACTTC. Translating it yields CASSVRQGGRYEQYF.

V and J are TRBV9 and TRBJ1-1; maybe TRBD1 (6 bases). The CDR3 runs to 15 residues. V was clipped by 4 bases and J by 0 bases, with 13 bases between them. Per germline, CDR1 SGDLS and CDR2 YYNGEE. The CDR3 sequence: CASSPRQVMNTEAFF. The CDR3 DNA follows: TGTGCCAGCAGCCCTAGACAGGTCATGAACACTGAAGCTTTCTTT.

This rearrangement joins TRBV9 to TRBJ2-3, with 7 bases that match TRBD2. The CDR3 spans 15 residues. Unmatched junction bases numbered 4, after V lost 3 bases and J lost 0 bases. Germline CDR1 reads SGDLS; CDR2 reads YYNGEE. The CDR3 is CASSGGGRSTDTQYF. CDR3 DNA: TGTGCCAGCAGCGGGGGGGGGAGGAGCACAGATACGCAGTATTTT.

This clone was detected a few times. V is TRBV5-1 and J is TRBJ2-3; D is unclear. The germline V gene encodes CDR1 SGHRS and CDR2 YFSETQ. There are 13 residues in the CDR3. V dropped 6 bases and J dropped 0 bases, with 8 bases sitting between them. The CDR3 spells CASIEQSTDTQYF. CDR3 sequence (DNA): TGCGCCAGCATTGAACAGAGCACAGATACGCAGTATTTT.

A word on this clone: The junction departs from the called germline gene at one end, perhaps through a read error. The CDR3 nucleotides read TGCGCCAGCAGCTTGTGGGATTTGAGGGACTCCACATATACGCAGTATTTT. Its protein product is CASSLWDLRDSTYTQYF. This chain joins TRBV5-1 and TRBJ2-3; tentative D call: TRBD2 (6 bases). The CDR3 length is 17 residues. CDR1 and CDR2 (germline): SGHRS, YFSETQ.

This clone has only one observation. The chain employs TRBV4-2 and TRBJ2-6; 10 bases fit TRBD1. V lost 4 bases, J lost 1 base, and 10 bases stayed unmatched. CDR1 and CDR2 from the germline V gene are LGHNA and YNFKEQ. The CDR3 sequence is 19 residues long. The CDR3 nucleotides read TGTGCCAGCAGCCGGTTAACGGGACAGGGGATTTCTGGGGCCAACGTCCTGACTTTC. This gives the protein CASSRLTGQGISGANVLTF.

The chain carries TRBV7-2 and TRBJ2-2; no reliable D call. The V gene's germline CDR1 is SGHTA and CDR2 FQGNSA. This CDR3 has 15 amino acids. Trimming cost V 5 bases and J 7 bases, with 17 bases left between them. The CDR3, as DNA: TGTGCCAGCAGCCGTTCTATTGCGGTGGACGGGGAGCTGTTTTTT. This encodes CASSRSIAVDGELFF.

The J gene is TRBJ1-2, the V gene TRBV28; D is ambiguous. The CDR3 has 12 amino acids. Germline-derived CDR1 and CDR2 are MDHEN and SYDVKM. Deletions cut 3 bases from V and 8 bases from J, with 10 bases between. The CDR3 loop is CASSFEGRGYTF. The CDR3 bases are TGTGCCAGCAGTTTCGAGGGTAGGGGCTACACCTTC.

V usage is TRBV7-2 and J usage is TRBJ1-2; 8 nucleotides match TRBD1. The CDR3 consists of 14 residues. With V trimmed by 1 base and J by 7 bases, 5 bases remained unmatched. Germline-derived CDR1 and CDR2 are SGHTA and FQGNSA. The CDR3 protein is CASSLGQGSGGYTF. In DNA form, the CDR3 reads TGTGCCAGCAGCTTAGGACAGGGGTCGGGTGGCTACACCTTC.

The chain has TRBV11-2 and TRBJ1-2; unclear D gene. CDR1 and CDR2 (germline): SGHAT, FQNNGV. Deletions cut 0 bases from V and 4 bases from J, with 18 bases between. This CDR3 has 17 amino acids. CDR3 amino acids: CASSLEGKKTEGYGYTF. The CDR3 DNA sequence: TGTGCCAGCAGCTTAGAAGGCAAAAAAACGGAGGGCTATGGCTACACCTTC.

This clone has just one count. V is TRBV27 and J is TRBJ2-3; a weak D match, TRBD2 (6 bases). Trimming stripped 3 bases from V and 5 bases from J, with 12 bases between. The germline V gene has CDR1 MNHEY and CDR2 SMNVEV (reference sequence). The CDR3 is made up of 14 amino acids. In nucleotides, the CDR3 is TGTGCCAGCAGTTTGGGGGGAGTGGGAGATACGCAGTATTTT. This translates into CASSLGGVGDTQYF.

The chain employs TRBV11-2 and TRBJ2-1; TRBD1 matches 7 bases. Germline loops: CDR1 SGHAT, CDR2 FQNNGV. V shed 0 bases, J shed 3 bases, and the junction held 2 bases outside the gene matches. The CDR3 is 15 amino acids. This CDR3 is CASSLDRQGYNEQFF. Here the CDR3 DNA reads TGTGCCAGCAGCTTAGACCGACAGGGCTACAATGAGCAGTTCTTC.

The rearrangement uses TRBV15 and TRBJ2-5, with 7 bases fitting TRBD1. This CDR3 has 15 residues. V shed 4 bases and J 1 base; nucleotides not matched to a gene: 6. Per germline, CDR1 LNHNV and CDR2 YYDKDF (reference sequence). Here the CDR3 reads CATSNLGTAQETQYF. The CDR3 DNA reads TGTGCCACCAGCAATTTAGGGACAGCCCAAGAGACCCAGTACTTC.

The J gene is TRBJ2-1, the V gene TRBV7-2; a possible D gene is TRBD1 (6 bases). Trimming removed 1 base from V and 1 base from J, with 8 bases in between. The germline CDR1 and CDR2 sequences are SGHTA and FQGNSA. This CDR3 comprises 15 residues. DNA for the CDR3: TGTGCCAGCAGCTTAGGGCAGGGGTCCTACAATGAGCAGTTCTTC. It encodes CASSLGQGSYNEQFF.

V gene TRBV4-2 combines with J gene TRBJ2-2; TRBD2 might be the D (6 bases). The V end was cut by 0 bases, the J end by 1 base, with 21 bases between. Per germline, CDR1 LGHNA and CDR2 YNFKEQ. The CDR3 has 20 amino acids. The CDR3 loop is CASSQDWLSGSGLNTGELFF. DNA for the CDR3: TGTGCCAGCAGCCAAGATTGGCTCTCTGGGAGCGGGCTGAACACCGGGGAGCTGTTTTTT.

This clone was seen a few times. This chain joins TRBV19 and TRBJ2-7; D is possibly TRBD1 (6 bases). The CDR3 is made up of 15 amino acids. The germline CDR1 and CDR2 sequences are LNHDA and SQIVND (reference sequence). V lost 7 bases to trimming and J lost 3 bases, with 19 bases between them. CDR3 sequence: CASNKPPLQGYEQYF. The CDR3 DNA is TGTGCCAGTAATAAGCCCCCATTACAGGGCTACGAGCAGTACTTC. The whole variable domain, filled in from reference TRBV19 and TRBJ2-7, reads DGGITQSPKYLFRKEGQNVTLSCEQNLNHDAMYWYRQDPGQGLRLIYYSQIVNDFQKGDIAEGYSVSREKKESFPLTVTSAQKNPTAFYLCASNKPPLQGYEQYFGPGTRLTVT.